These 25 T cell receptor beta chains came from one sample sequenced in a study of tumor and adjacent non-tumor tissue in lung cancer. No cell sorting was done before RNA was extracted from the tissue. TCRbeta libraries were built with three rounds of nested PCR, modified from ARM-PCR. TCRdb re-called the multiplex PCR reads with MiXCR, one entry per CDR3 protein. Of more than 60,000 distinct CDR3 sequences in the sample, more than 60% are singletons; the top ten hold approximately 12%. Material: lung tumor tissue. The receptor source for this set is a woman between 50 and 59 years old with non-small cell lung cancer.

As concerns this clonotype: Relative to the germline gene, one junction end is altered; a read error may explain this. The chain couples TRBV6-5 to TRBJ2-1, with TRBD2 identical over 11 bases. This CDR3 contains 16 residues. CDR1 is MNHEY, CDR2 SVGAGI, per germline. This chain's CDR3 is CASATTSGNSYNEQSF. Here the CDR3 DNA reads TGTGCCAGCGCGACGACTAGCGGGAACTCCTACAATGAGCAGTCCTTC.

Worth noting for this clonotype: With a much larger clone just one base away, this may be a read error. The CDR3 is CARSTLGELFF. CDR3 sequence (DNA): TGTGCCAGGAGCACACTCGGGGAGCTGTTTTTT. This sequence joins TRBV28 and TRBJ2-2; D gene uncertain. The germline gives CDR1 MDHEN, CDR2 SYDVKM. The V end lost 9 bases, the J end lost 7 bases, and 9 bases lay between the germline ends. The CDR3 runs 11 residues.

In this sample, this clonotype turned up many times. The rearrangement links TRBV7-8 to TRBJ2-5; 8 bases are shared with TRBD2. V lost 4 bases, J lost 1 base, and 11 bases stayed unmatched. This CDR3 contains 17 residues. Germline V gene data show CDR1 as SGHVS and CDR2 as FQNEAQ. The CDR3 region is CASSSSGRGARQETQYF. The CDR3, as DNA: TGTGCCAGCAGCTCCAGCGGGCGGGGGGCGCGCCAAGAGACCCAGTACTTC.

This clonotype was seen ten or more times. This could be a read error, since a much larger clone is one nucleotide away. This sequence joins TRBV7-8 and TRBJ1-2; no clear D gene. The CDR3 runs to 14 residues. Germline assignment: CDR1 SGHVS and CDR2 FQNEAQ. The CDR3 nucleotides read TGTGCCAGCGGCTTAGCGTCGGTGGGCTATGGCTACACCTTC. Residues: CASGLASVGYGYTF.

The chain combines TRBV13 with TRBJ1-1, with unresolved D. V lost 5 bases and J lost 0, with 10 bases in between. The CDR3 covers 14 residues. The germline CDR1 and CDR2 sequences are PRHDT and FYEKMQ (reference sequence). CDR3: CASSDQRMNTEAFF. The CDR3 nucleotides read TGTGCCAGCAGCGACCAACGGATGAACACTGAAGCTTTCTTT. The full variable domain, in which reference TRBV13 and TRBJ1-1 provide the parts outside the CDR3, is AAGVIQSPRHLIKEKRETATLKCYPIPRHDTVYWYQQGPGQDPQFLISFYEKMQSDKGSIPDRFSAQQFSDYHSELNMSSLELGDSALYFCASSDQRMNTEAFFGQGTRLTVV.

A remark on this clonotype: The junction does not match germline at one end; this may be a read error. This rearrangement joins TRBV11-2 to TRBJ1-5; D is unresolved. This CDR3 contains 13 residues. Germline V lookup: CDR1 SGHAT, CDR2 FQNNGV. The DNA for the CDR3 is TGTGCCGGCAGCATCGGGATCAATCAGCCCCAGCATTTT. Amino acids: CAGSIGINQPQHF. Supplemented by reference TRBV11-2 and TRBJ1-5, the full variable domain reads EAGVAQSPRYKIIEKRQSVAFWCNPISGHATLYWYQQILGQGPKLLIQFQNNGVVDDSQLPKDRFSAERLKGVDSTLKIQPAKLEDSAVYLCAGSIGINQPQHFGDGTRLSIL.

On this clonotype itself: No conserved phenylalanine or tryptophan is present at the end of the CDR3, so a read error is the likely explanation. No DNA is shown, since the ends of the CDR3 on it are uncertain; the CDR3 is the one TCRdb lists. The chain recombines TRBV6-6 with TRBJ2-1; the DNA was not used to check the table's D call, TRBD2. Germline CDR1 MNHNY, CDR2 SVGAGI (reference sequence). Both ends counted, the CDR3 spans 17 residues. CDR3: CASSYGLGTGGPNEQSL.

A remark on this clonotype: The junction does not match germline at one end; this may be a read error. The V and J genes are TRBV6-1 and TRBJ2-3; TRBD2 matches at 7 bases. Germline loops: CDR1 MNHNS, CDR2 SASEGT. The CDR3 sequence is 16 residues long. The CDR3 spells CASSDQKSLGRDTQNF. Here the CDR3 DNA reads TGTGCCAGCAGTGACCAGAAGAGCTTGGGGAGGGATACACAGAATTTT.

A word on this clonotype: A junction boundary mismatches the germline segment, possibly from a read error. The chain employs TRBV6-5 and TRBJ2-3; a weak D match, TRBD1 (5 bases). The CDR3 runs to 12 residues. Germline loops: CDR1 MNHEY, CDR2 SVGAGI. CDR3 sequence: CATQGDTDTQYF. CDR3 bases: TGCGCCACCCAAGGGGACACAGATACGCAGTATTTT.

The chain links TRBV6-5 to TRBJ2-7, with D uncertain. Per the germline V gene, CDR1 is MNHEY and CDR2 is SVGAGI. V shed 7 bases and J shed 4 bases, with 8 bases lying between them. This CDR3 comprises 11 residues. In DNA, the CDR3 is TGTGCCAGCACCACCACTTACGAGCAGTACTTC. Protein sequence: CASTTTYEQYF.

A word on this clonotype: Given the absence of the conserved phenylalanine or tryptophan at the CDR3 end, a read error is likely. The chain recombines TRBV4-1 with TRBJ2-1, with D possibly TRBD1 on 6 matching bases. This CDR3 comprises 13 residues. Trimming took 3 bases from V and 12 from J, leaving 15 bases between them. Germline V gene sequence: CDR1 MGHRA, CDR2 YSYEKL. CDR3 DNA: TGCGCCAGCAGCCAGAAGGGGGAGTCTGGGCAGTTCTTA. This translates into CASSQKGESGQFL.

A remark on this clonotype: It may be a read error: a sequence one base away is much more abundant. The CDR3 loop is CARFLSGANVLTF. For the CDR3, the DNA is TGTGCCAGATTTCTCTCTGGGGCCAACGTCCTGACTTTC. The rearrangement uses TRBV25-1 and TRBJ2-6; D unresolved. Trimming took off 9 bases at V and 0 bases at J, with 6 bases between the two ends. CDR3 length equals 13 residues. Germline values: CDR1 MGHDK, CDR2 SYGVNS. The whole variable domain, remainder taken from reference TRBV25-1 and TRBJ2-6, is EADIYQTPRYLVIGTGKKITLECSQTMGHDKMYWYQQDPGMELHLIHYSYGVNSTEKGDLSSESTVSRIRTEHFPLTLESARPSHTSQYLCARFLSGANVLTFGAGSRLTVL.

This clonotype occurred a few times. This could be a read error, since a much larger clone is one nucleotide away. The chain uses TRBV7-2 and TRBJ2-7; D call uncertain. V was trimmed by 1 base and J by 4 bases, leaving 2 bases between them. The CDR3 extends over 11 amino acids. Germline CDR1 reads SGHTA; CDR2 reads FQGNSA. Here the CDR3 reads CASSLEYEQYF. The DNA for the CDR3 is TGTGCCAGCAGCTTAGAATACGAGCAGTACTTC.

Note on this clonotype: The CDR3 end shows no conserved phenylalanine or tryptophan, and so a read error is likely. The V and J genes are TRBV10-3 and TRBJ2-5, with a weak D call TRBD2 (5 bases). The CDR3 consists of 12 residues. The V end lost 10 bases, the J end lost 0 bases, and 9 bases lay between the germline ends. Germline CDR1 is ENHRY and CDR2 is SYGVKD. CDR3 sequence (DNA): TGTGCCACCACGGGGAACCAAGAGACCCAGTACCTC. This gives the protein CATTGNQETQYL.

Comment on this clonotype: One junction end does not reproduce the germline sequence, and a read error may be involved. V usage is TRBV6-5 and J usage is TRBJ2-5; D may match TRBD1 or TRBD2 (6 bases each). This CDR3 contains 13 residues. Germline V gene data show CDR1 as MNHEY and CDR2 as SVGAGI. The chain's CDR3 is CVSSWGAQEIQYF. Written as DNA, the CDR3 is TGTGTCAGCAGCTGGGGGGCCCAAGAGATCCAGTATTTC.

Remarks on this clonotype: At one of its ends the junction is not consistent with the germline gene, which may arise from a read error. The V gene is TRBV29-1, the J gene TRBJ2-7; D is uncertain. This CDR3 is 14 amino acids long. Germline V gives CDR1 SQVTM, CDR2 ANQGSEA. DNA for the CDR3: TGCAGCGTTCTCTCAACGATTAGCACATACGGGCAGTACTTC. Encoded protein: CSVLSTISTYGQYF.

To note about this clonotype: The CDR3 carries no conserved terminal phenylalanine or tryptophan, so it likely arises from a read error. CDR3 region: CAGSPNGYQTQHY. CDR3 coding DNA: TGTGCCGGCAGCCCGAACGGCTATCAGACCCAGCATTAT. V gene TRBV11-2 combines with J gene TRBJ1-5; no clear D. Germline V gene sequence: CDR1 SGHAT, CDR2 FQNNGV. The CDR3 has 13 residues.

The rearrangement joins TRBV11-3 to TRBJ2-7; the match to TRBD2 covers 8 bases. CDR1 is SGHNT and CDR2 is YENEEA in the germline V gene. The CDR3 is 14 residues long. CDR3 amino acids: CVSSLSGIGHKQYF. The CDR3 coding sequence is TGTGTCAGTAGCCTTAGCGGGATAGGCCACAAGCAGTACTTC.

Concerning this clonotype: Relative to the germline gene, one junction end is altered; a read error may explain this. The genes are TRBV4-1 and TRBJ1-2, with 10 bases identical to TRBD1. CDR1 MGHRA and CDR2 YSYEKL come from the germline V gene. CDR3 length equals 17 residues. CDR3 nucleotide sequence: TGCACCAGCAGCCAATCCGGGACAGGGGAGGACGTCTATGGCTACACCTTC. Translating gives CTSSQSGTGEDVYGYTF.

Turning to this clonotype: An end of the junction does not agree with germline; a read error may underlie this. The chain carries TRBV10-2 and TRBJ1-2; D remains unclear. Germline V gives CDR1 WSHSY, CDR2 SAAADI. CDR3 length equals 11 residues. Here the CDR3 DNA reads TGCACCAGCAAGAAGGGTGGTGGCTACACCTTC. This sequence encodes CTSKKGGGYTF.

As regards this clonotype: Germline is not matched at one junction end, which may reflect a read error. The V call is TRBV4-1, the J call TRBJ2-1, with a possible D match to TRBD2 (6 bases). CDR1 and CDR2 (germline): MGHRA, YSYEKL. This CDR3 has 15 residues. CDR3 sequence (DNA): TGCGCCAGCAGCCAACCCATTAGCGGAGGGGCTGAGCAGTCCTTT. Its protein product is CASSQPISGGAEQSF.

To note about this clonotype: Relative to the germline gene, one junction end is altered; a read error may explain this. The chain is built from TRBV6-5 and TRBJ2-3, with 9 positions matching TRBD1. This CDR3 is 14 amino acids long. From germline, CDR1 is MNHEY and CDR2 SVGAGI. The CDR3 region is CANSYWGDREGHYF. CDR3 sequence (DNA): TGTGCCAACAGTTACTGGGGGGACAGGGAGGGACATTATTTT.

A word on this clonotype: The junction differs from germline at one of its ends, possibly a read error. The CDR3 DNA sequence: TGTGCCAGCAGCCTTTCGGGACTCTCCTACGAGCAGCACTTC. Translation gives CASSLSGLSYEQHF. The rearrangement links TRBV5-6 to TRBJ2-7; D might be TRBD2 (6 bases). The CDR3 extends over 14 amino acids. Germline CDR1 reads SGHDT; CDR2 reads YYEEEE.

With respect to this clonotype: Without the conserved terminal phenylalanine or tryptophan, this CDR3 likely stems from a read error. This rearrangement joins TRBV5-6 to TRBJ2-1; 8 bases fit TRBD2. The CDR3 loop spans 16 amino acids. Germline-derived CDR1 and CDR2 are SGHDT and YYEEEE. In DNA, the CDR3 is TGTGCCAACAGCTTGGGGACTAGGAGCTTCTACAATGAGCAGTTCTTA. Its translation is CANSLGTRSFYNEQFL.

The chain carries TRBV12-3 or TRBV12-4 and TRBJ1-1; D ambiguous. The CDR3 covers 15 residues. V shed 5 bases and J shed 1 base, with 14 bases lying between them. CDR3 amino acids: CASSLRHGQNTEAFF. In nucleotides, the CDR3 is TGTGCCAGCAGTCTCCGACATGGTCAGAACACTGAAGCTTTCTTT.